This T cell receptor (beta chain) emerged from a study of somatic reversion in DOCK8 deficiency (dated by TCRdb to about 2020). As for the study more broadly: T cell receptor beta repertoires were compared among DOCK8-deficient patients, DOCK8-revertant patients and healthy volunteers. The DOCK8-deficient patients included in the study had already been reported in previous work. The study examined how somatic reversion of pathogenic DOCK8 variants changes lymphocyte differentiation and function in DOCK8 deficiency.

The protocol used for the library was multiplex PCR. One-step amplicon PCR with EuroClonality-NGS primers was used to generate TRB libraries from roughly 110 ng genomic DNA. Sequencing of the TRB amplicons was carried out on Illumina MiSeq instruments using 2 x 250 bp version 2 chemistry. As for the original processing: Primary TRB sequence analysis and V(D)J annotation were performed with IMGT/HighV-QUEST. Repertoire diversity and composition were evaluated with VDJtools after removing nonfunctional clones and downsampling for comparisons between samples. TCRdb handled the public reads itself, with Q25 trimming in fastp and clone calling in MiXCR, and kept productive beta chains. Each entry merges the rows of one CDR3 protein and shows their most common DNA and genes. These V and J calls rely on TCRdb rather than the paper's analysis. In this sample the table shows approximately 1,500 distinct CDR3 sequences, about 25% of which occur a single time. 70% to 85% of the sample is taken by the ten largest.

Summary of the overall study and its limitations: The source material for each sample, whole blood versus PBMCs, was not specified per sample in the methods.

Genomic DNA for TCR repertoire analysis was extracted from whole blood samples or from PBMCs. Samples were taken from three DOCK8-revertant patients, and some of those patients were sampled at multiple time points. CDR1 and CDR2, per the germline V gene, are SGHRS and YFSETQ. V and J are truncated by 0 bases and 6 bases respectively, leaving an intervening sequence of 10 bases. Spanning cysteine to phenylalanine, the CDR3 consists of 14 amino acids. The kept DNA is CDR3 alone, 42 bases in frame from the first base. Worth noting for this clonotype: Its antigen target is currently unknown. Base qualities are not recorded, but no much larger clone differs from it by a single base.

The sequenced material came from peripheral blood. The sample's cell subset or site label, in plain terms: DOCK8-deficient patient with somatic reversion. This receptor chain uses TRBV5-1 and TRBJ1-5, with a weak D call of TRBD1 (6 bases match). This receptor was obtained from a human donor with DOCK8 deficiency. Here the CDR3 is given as CASSLEGGGQPQHF. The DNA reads TGCGCCAGCAGCTTGGAGGGGGGGGGTCAGCCCCAGCATTTT.